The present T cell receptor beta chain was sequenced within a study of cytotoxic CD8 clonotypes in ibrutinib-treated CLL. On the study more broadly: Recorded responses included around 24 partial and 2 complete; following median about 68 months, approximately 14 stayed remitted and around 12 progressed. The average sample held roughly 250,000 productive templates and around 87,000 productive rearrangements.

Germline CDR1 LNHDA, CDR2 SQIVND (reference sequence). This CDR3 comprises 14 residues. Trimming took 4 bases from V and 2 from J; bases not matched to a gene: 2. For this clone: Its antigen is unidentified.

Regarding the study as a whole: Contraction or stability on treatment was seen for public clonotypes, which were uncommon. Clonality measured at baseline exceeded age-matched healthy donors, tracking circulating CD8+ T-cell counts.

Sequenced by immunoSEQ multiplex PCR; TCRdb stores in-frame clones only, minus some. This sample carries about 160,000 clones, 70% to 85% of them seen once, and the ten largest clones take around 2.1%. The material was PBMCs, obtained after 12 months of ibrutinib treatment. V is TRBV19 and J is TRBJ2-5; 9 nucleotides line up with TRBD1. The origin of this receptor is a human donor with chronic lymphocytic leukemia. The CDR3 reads CASSTGQGQETQYF. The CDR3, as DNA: TGTGCCAGTAGTACGGGACAGGGACAAGAGACCCAGTACTTC.